A single count supports the clone carrying this T cell receptor beta chain. Its antigen is still unknown. The data derive from a study of radiation and T cells in renal cell carcinoma. Whole-study context: Nephrectomy followed 15 Gy stereotactic body radiation by 4 weeks. Overall study results and limits: Top tumor clonotypes rose in blood 2 weeks post-radiation, then contracted. Pretreatment tumor biopsies were lacking, so baseline clonotypes are unknown.

The table came from immunoSEQ multiplex PCR; TCRdb's copy has only in-frame clones and leaves some out. This table holds roughly 150,000 clones, around 90% found once. The germline V and J ends were trimmed by 4 bases and 3 bases, with 13 bases remaining between them. CDR1 is MNHNS, CDR2 SASEGT, per germline. The CDR3 is made up of 14 amino acids. Time point denoted: baseline pretreatment blood. Treatment denoted: 15 Gy SBRT to primary tumor, nephrectomy 4 weeks later. Clear cell pathology was present in this patient's renal cell carcinoma. The origin of this receptor is a woman in her 70s with renal cell carcinoma. The V and J genes are TRBV6-1 and TRBJ2-7; tentatively, D is TRBD1 (7 bases). Sequences were derived from blood, sampled from a patient whose treatment included radiotherapy and nephrectomy. The CDR3 DNA reads TGTGCCAGCAGTGGGAGGGGGCTTCTCTACGAGCAGTACTTC. It encodes CASSGRGLLYEQYF.